These 27 T cell receptor beta chains were sequenced from one sample in a study of blood T cell repertoires in COVID-19. Sequenced by immunoSEQ multiplex PCR; TCRdb stores in-frame clones only, minus some. There are about 400,000 clones in the sample; 88% occur only once, and around 1.9% lies in the top ten. Source material: PBMCs or T cells enriched from blood (not recorded which). The source is a woman aged 40 to 50 with acute COVID-19.

This clone was observed once. The DNA of the CDR3 is TGCGCCTCCCCGGCGCGGGCAATTTTATTGGTCGGCTACACCTTC. It codes for CASPARAILLVGYTF. The chain links TRBV23-1 to TRBJ1-2; no reliable D call. TRBV23-1 is an open reading frame whose function is uncertain. The CDR3 length is 15 residues. V lost 11 bases to trimming and J lost 8 bases, with 27 bases between them.

V is TRBV18 and J is TRBJ1-1; D gene ambiguous. The V end was cut by 1 base, the J end by 4 bases, with 13 bases between. This CDR3 contains 15 residues. Germline V lookup: CDR1 KGHSH, CDR2 LQKENI. The CDR3 loop reads CASSPRREGPTEAFF. The CDR3, as DNA: TGTGCCAGCTCACCACGGCGGGAAGGGCCCACTGAAGCTTTCTTT.

The V gene is TRBV5-1, the J gene TRBJ1-6, with a possible D match to TRBD1 (6 bases). The CDR3 length is 15 residues. CDR1 is SGHRS, CDR2 YFSETQ, per germline. Trimming cost V 0 bases and J 6 bases, with 10 bases left between them. Here the CDR3 DNA reads TGCGCCAGCAGCTTGGTTGGACAGCCTAATTCACCCCTCCACTTT. Residues: CASSLVGQPNSPLHF.

This sequence joins TRBV19 and TRBJ2-5, with TRBD1 matching over 10 bases. Germline assignment: CDR1 LNHDA and CDR2 SQIVND (reference sequence). The J segment lost 8 bases and the V segment lost 6 bases, leaving 9 bases of the junction unmatched. This CDR3 has 14 amino acids. CDR3 protein: CASSPDRGPDTQYF. CDR3 bases: TGTGCCAGTAGCCCTGACAGGGGGCCAGATACCCAGTACTTC.

This chain links TRBV2 with TRBJ2-3, with D perhaps matching TRBD1 (5 bases). Germline CDR1 is SNHLY and CDR2 is FYNNEI. This CDR3 spans 15 amino acids. V dropped 5 bases and J dropped 5 bases, with 17 bases sitting between them. The chain's CDR3 is CASSRYQGRQDTQYF. The CDR3 DNA follows: TGTGCCAGCAGTAGATATCAGGGCCGGCAAGATACGCAGTATTTT.

CDR3 sequence (DNA): TGTGCCAGCAGTTACGAGGGGGCGGGTGAGCAGTACTTC. It is translated as CASSYEGAGEQYF. V usage is TRBV6-5 and J usage is TRBJ2-7; TRBD1 matches 7 bases. Trimming cost V 2 bases and J 7 bases; bases outside gene matches: 5. The CDR3 consists of 13 residues. The germline V gene encodes CDR1 MNHEY and CDR2 SVGAGI.

For this clone: This sample also contains other DNA sequences that code for the same CDR3. The rearrangement uses TRBV7-8 and TRBJ2-5, with TRBD1 identical over 7 bases. CDR3 length equals 13 residues. Trimming took 5 bases from V and 3 from J; bases not matched to a gene: 3. The germline CDR1 and CDR2 sequences are SGHVS and FQNEAQ. CDR3 region: CASSRDREETQYF. The CDR3 nucleotides are TGTGCCAGCAGCCGCGACAGGGAAGAGACCCAGTACTTC.

The chain is built from TRBV2 and TRBJ2-3; 8 bases line up with TRBD1. V lost 4 bases to trimming and J lost 6 bases; unmatched junction nucleotides: 6. There are 14 residues in the CDR3. The germline CDR1 and CDR2 sequences are SNHLY and FYNNEI. Here the CDR3 DNA reads TGTGCCAGCAGTGCGGACAGGGTAGGGGATACGCAGTATTTT. This codes for CASSADRVGDTQYF.

The chain carries TRBV30 and TRBJ1-2; unclear D gene. The CDR3 loop spans 13 amino acids. The germline CDR1 and CDR2 sequences are GTSNPN and SVGIG (reference sequence). In DNA form, the CDR3 reads TGTGCAACCGGGTTCTCGGGGAACTATGGCTACACCTTC. This encodes CATGFSGNYGYTF.

This clone has only one observation. This chain connects TRBV7-8 to TRBJ1-2, with 8 bases aligning to TRBD1. The CDR3 has 13 residues. Germline V gene sequence: CDR1 SGHVS, CDR2 FQNEAQ. V lost 3 bases, J lost 6 bases, and 3 bases stayed unmatched. The DNA for the CDR3 is TGTGCCAGCAGCTTTCTCAGGGGGCATGGCTACACCTTC. This translates into CASSFLRGHGYTF.

This rearrangement joins TRBV12-3 or TRBV12-4 to TRBJ1-1; the match to TRBD1 covers 9 bases. CDR3 size: 13 residues. Trimming took 5 bases from V and 7 from J; bases not matched to a gene: 5. The DNA of the CDR3 is TGTGCCAGCAGTGCCGGACAGGGGTTTGAAGCTTTCTTT. Translated, it gives CASSAGQGFEAFF.

The V and J genes are TRBV5-6 and TRBJ2-7; 7 nucleotides line up with TRBD1. The V and J ends lost 3 bases and 2 bases, in that order; junction bases with no gene match: 5. Germline V gene lookup returns CDR1 SGHDT and CDR2 YYEEEE. The CDR3 is 14 residues long. CDR3 in amino acids: CASSWDSRAYEQYF. The CDR3 DNA is TGTGCCAGCAGCTGGGACAGCAGAGCCTACGAGCAGTACTTC.

The chain employs TRBV19 and TRBJ2-2; the D is unclear. The CDR3 is 13 residues long. Germline V gene lookup returns CDR1 LNHDA and CDR2 SQIVND (reference sequence). The V and J ends lost 3 bases and 2 bases respectively, with 4 bases between them. The CDR3 spells CASSITNTGELFF. DNA of the CDR3: TGTGCCAGTAGTATCACAAACACCGGGGAGCTGTTTTTT.

This clone was counted once. The rearrangement uses TRBV19 and TRBJ2-7; no reliable D call. This CDR3 has 11 residues. The germline gives CDR1 LNHDA, CDR2 SQIVND (reference sequence). V lost 4 bases, J lost 2 bases, and 3 bases lay in between. This CDR3 is CASSSTYEQYF. The DNA of the CDR3 is TGTGCCAGTAGTAGTACCTACGAGCAGTACTTC. The full variable domain, completed using reference TRBV19 and TRBJ2-7, is DGGITQSPKYLFRKEGQNVTLSCEQNLNHDAMYWYRQDPGQGLRLIYYSQIVNDFQKGDIAEGYSVSREKKESFPLTVTSAQKNPTAFYLCASSSTYEQYFGPGTRLTVT.

The table lists this clone with a few counts. The chain links TRBV12-3 or TRBV12-4 to TRBJ1-5; a possible D gene is TRBD1 (5 bases). The CDR3 runs 13 residues. V dropped 4 bases and J dropped 8 bases, with 12 bases sitting between them. CDR3: CASSSHRGEPQHF. CDR3 bases: TGTGCCAGCAGTTCTCACCGGGGGGAGCCCCAGCATTTT.

The CDR3 bases are TGTGCCATCACGGGGGATAATTCACCCCTCCACTTT. Translating gives CAITGDNSPLHF. The chain employs TRBV6-5 and TRBJ1-6, with a weak D call TRBD1 (5 bases). The CDR3 is made up of 12 amino acids. The germline gives CDR1 MNHEY, CDR2 SVGAGI. Trimming shortened V by 10 bases and J by 5 bases, and 9 bases separated the two germline ends.

This sequence joins TRBV4-1 and TRBJ2-3, with 9 bases lining up with TRBD2. The CDR3 contains 16 residues. Germline assignment: CDR1 MGHRA and CDR2 YSYEKL. V lost 2 bases and J lost 3; bases outside the gene matches: 6. The CDR3 bases are TGCGCCAGCAGCCAACCCTGGGCGGGGGGGACAGATACGCAGTATTTT. Translation: CASSQPWAGGTDTQYF.

This clone was recorded only once. Other DNA sequences within the sample encode an identical CDR3. The V gene is TRBV5-1, the J gene TRBJ1-2; 10 positions match TRBD1. V shed 0 bases and J 4 bases; nucleotides not matched to a gene: 0. Germline CDR1 and CDR2: SGHRS and YFSETQ. This CDR3 comprises 14 residues. The CDR3 is CASSLGQGAYGYTF. The CDR3 bases are TGCGCCAGCAGCTTGGGACAGGGGGCCTATGGCTACACCTTC.

This rearrangement joins TRBV4-1 to TRBJ1-4; 9 nucleotides agree with TRBD1. Germline V lookup: CDR1 MGHRA, CDR2 YSYEKL. Losses at the gene ends were 2 bases for V and 4 bases for J; bases not matched to a gene: 5. This CDR3 spans 16 amino acids. CDR3 DNA: TGCGCCAGCAGCCAACCCGGACAGGGGAGTAATGAAAAACTGTTTTTT. Translating it yields CASSQPGQGSNEKLFF.

This sequence joins TRBV3-1 (or the pseudogene TRBV3-2) and TRBJ2-3; possible D gene TRBD1, 6 bases. CDR1 and CDR2 from the germline V gene are LGHDT and YNNKEL (reference sequence). Trimming shortened V by 1 base and J by 3 bases, and 17 bases separated the two germline ends. CDR3 length equals 17 residues. The CDR3 reads CASSQVLSGVKTDTQYF. DNA for the CDR3: TGTGCCAGCAGCCAAGTACTGTCAGGGGTGAAGACAGATACGCAGTATTTT.

V gene TRBV3-1 (or the pseudogene TRBV3-2) combines with J gene TRBJ2-5; 7 bases align to TRBD1. The CDR3 length is 14 residues. The V and J ends lost 4 bases and 6 bases, in that order; junction bases with no gene match: 8. The germline V gene encodes CDR1 LGHDT and CDR2 YNNKEL (reference sequence). For the CDR3, the DNA is TGTGCCAGCAGCCCAGTAACAGGGGTACAGACCCAGTACTTC. It is translated as CASSPVTGVQTQYF.

The rearrangement uses TRBV9 and TRBJ2-2, with TRBD1 identical over 7 bases. Unmatched junction bases numbered 7, after V lost 7 bases and J lost 4 bases. Germline V lookup: CDR1 SGDLS, CDR2 YYNGEE. The CDR3 runs to 14 residues. CDR3 DNA: TGTGCCAGCGGGGGAAGGGGGCCCACCGGGGAGCTGTTTTTT. Protein product: CASGGRGPTGELFF.

This chain links TRBV6-5 with TRBJ1-5, with D unresolved. The CDR3 loop spans 13 amino acids. V was clipped by 10 bases and J by 0 bases, with 10 bases between them. Germline V gene lookup returns CDR1 MNHEY and CDR2 SVGAGI. CDR3 nucleotide sequence: TGTGCCACTTCAGAATATAGCAATCAGCCCCAGCATTTT. Its translation is CATSEYSNQPQHF.

The chain couples TRBV7-6 to TRBJ2-5, with D possibly TRBD1 on 6 matching bases. Germline V gene data show CDR1 as SGHVS and CDR2 as FNYEAQ. Trimming took off 0 bases at V and 2 bases at J, with 13 bases between the two ends. The CDR3 has 16 residues. The CDR3 DNA is TGTGCCAGCAGCTTAGCGCCTCTAGGACAGCAAGAGACCCAGTACTTC. This translates into CASSLAPLGQQETQYF.

The J gene is TRBJ2-2, the V gene TRBV3-1 (or the pseudogene TRBV3-2); D possibly corresponds to TRBD1 (5 bases). The V and J ends lost 3 bases and 2 bases respectively, with 16 bases between them. CDR3 size: 17 residues. Germline V lookup: CDR1 LGHDT, CDR2 YNNKEL (reference sequence). The CDR3 DNA reads as TGTGCCAGCAGCCATTATCTGGGGCAGGGAAACACCGGGGAGCTGTTTTTT. Its translation: CASSHYLGQGNTGELFF.

The chain employs TRBV5-1 and TRBJ2-7; TRBD1 agrees at 9 bases. Germline CDR1 reads SGHRS; CDR2 reads YFSETQ. V shed 0 bases and J 1 base; nucleotides not matched to a gene: 5. The CDR3 length is 16 residues. The DNA for the CDR3 is TGCGCCAGCAGCTTGGATGGACAGGGGTCATCCTACGAGCAGTACTTC. Protein: CASSLDGQGSSYEQYF. The complete variable domain, with remaining parts taken from reference TRBV5-1 and TRBJ2-7, reads KAGVTQTPRYLIKTRGQQVTLSCSPISGHRSVSWYQQTPGQGLQFLFEYFSETQRNKGNFPGRFSGRQFSNSRSEMNVSTLELGDSALYLCASSLDGQGSSYEQYFGPGTRLTVT.

CDR3 sequence: CASSLIGQNTEAFF. DNA of the CDR3: TGCGCCAGCAGCTTGATAGGACAGAACACTGAAGCTTTCTTT. The J gene is TRBJ1-1, the V gene TRBV5-1, with TRBD1 as a possible D gene (5 bases). This CDR3 comprises 14 residues. Trimming stripped 1 base from V and 1 base from J, with 8 bases between. Looked up from germline, CDR1 is SGHRS and CDR2 is YFSETQ.